This is a list of T cell receptor beta chains from one sample in a study of CD8 T cells in ankylosing spondylitis. TCRdb re-analysed the 5' RACE reads in MiXCR, keeping a single row per CDR3 protein. The table lists hundreds of thousands of distinct CDR3 sequences, roughly 10% of them singletons. The material sequenced was blood, either unsorted or a sorted T cell fraction (not recorded which). The receptors here all came from a male donor with ankylosing spondylitis. CDR3s leave out the opening cysteine and the closing phenylalanine or tryptophan. The order of the fields is V gene, CDR3 protein.

TRBV4-1 ASSQSGFSGANVLT
TRBV10-3 AISPDRAGYT
TRBV6-5 ASSYSRTSVHEQY
TRBV5-1 ASSSGTGNQPQH
TRBV5-1 ASKVAVNTGELF
TRBV5-1 ASSLEGQGVTPLH
TRBV29-1 SVLGQGPGKTQY
TRBV6-5 ASSYRGGVTEAF
TRBV7-2 ASSSGRSSGNTIY
TRBV5-1 ASRQEGAGGYT
TRBV28 ASSLTGPWETQY
TRBV20-1 SAPRGAGRKETQY
TRBV27 ASSSAGDGRDTGELF
TRBV5-1 ASSSTTEAF
TRBV28 ASSRAPGEKLF
TRBV10-3 AISEAGEQY
TRBV6-5 ASSYSSPGNQPQH
TRBV20-1 SAITATYNSPLH
TRBV5-1 ASSLAGTRSGELF
TRBV27 AGVGQPQH
TRBV5-1 ASSLVAGENSPLH
TRBV4-3 ASSQFEKNTEAF
TRBV6-1 ASRRTRWDTGELF
TRBV20-1 SAKTSGRLGSEQY
TRBV7-2 ASSLVGTGPPEQF
TRBV5-1 ASSLGTGFFYEQY